Listed here are 10 T cell receptor beta chains from one sample, sequenced in a study of cytomegalovirus exposure and HLA in healthy donors. Vbeta (60) and Jbeta (13) primers were used in the PCR. The data were produced by immunoSEQ multiplex PCR, yet TCRdb's version contains in-frame clones alone and is incomplete. This table holds some 150,000 clones, 76% found once. Input material: PBMCs. The receptors here all came from a female donor in good health and CMV-seropositive.

V usage is TRBV29-1 and J usage is TRBJ2-1; 12 bases are shared with TRBD2. Germline CDR1 SQVTM, CDR2 ANQGSEA. The CDR3 covers 15 residues. After removal of 3 bases from V and 10 bases from J, the junction contained 10 bases not matched to a gene. The CDR3 is CSVEALAGGPEEQFF. In nucleotides, the CDR3 is TGCAGCGTTGAGGCTCTAGCGGGGGGGCCCGAAGAGCAGTTCTTC.

The chain recombines TRBV5-1 with TRBJ2-2; possible D gene TRBD2, 6 bases. This CDR3 spans 14 amino acids. From germline, CDR1 is SGHRS and CDR2 YFSETQ. Trimming removed 4 bases from V and 2 bases from J, with 9 bases in between. The CDR3 DNA reads as TGCGCCAGCAGCACGGGACTCAACACCGGGGAGCTGTTTTTT. Translation: CASSTGLNTGELFF.

The rearrangement joins TRBV12-5 to TRBJ1-2; unclear D gene. Trimming cost V 2 bases and J 8 bases, with 9 bases left between them. There are 12 residues in the CDR3. Germline CDR1 LGHNT, CDR2 FRNRAP. CDR3 coding DNA: TGTGCTAGTGGTTTGATCCAGGTGGGCTACACCTTC. It codes for CASGLIQVGYTF.

This clone was picked up one time. The chain joins TRBV13 to TRBJ2-7; 13 bases are a match to TRBD2. The germline gives CDR1 PRHDT, CDR2 FYEKMQ (reference sequence). The CDR3 extends over 18 amino acids. V shed 2 bases, J shed 4 bases, and the junction held 11 bases outside the gene matches. The CDR3 is CASSLSGTSGTWRYEQYF. In DNA, the CDR3 is TGTGCCAGCAGCTTAAGTGGGACTAGCGGGACCTGGAGGTACGAGCAGTACTTC. The complete variable domain, with remaining parts taken from reference TRBV13 and TRBJ2-7, reads AAGVIQSPRHLIKEKRETATLKCYPIPRHDTVYWYQQGPGQDPQFLISFYEKMQSDKGSIPDRFSAQQFSDYHSELNMSSLELGDSALYFCASSLSGTSGTWRYEQYFGPGTRLTVT.

This rearrangement joins TRBV6-4 to TRBJ2-7; the match to TRBD1 covers 7 bases. V shed 5 bases, J shed 0 bases, and the junction held 1 base outside the gene matches. The CDR3 is 13 residues long. Germline CDR1 is MRHNA and CDR2 is SNTAGT. In DNA form, the CDR3 reads TGTGCCAGCAGTCCAGGGGGCTCCTACGAGCAGTACTTC. Its protein product is CASSPGGSYEQYF.

The V gene is TRBV9, the J gene TRBJ2-3; 7 bases fit TRBD2. Trimming took 4 bases from V and 3 from J; bases not matched to a gene: 8. The CDR3 has 15 amino acids. The germline V gene encodes CDR1 SGDLS and CDR2 YYNGEE. The CDR3 coding sequence is TGTGCCAGCAGCCCCAGACTAGCTTTAACAGATACGCAGTATTTT. It encodes CASSPRLALTDTQYF.

This rearrangement joins TRBV6-5 to TRBJ2-5; possible D gene TRBD2, 6 bases. With 7 bases removed from V and 5 bases from J, the gap between germline ends came to 17 bases. Germline V lookup: CDR1 MNHEY, CDR2 SVGAGI. The CDR3 is made up of 14 amino acids. CDR3 DNA sequence: TGTGCCAGCACCAAGTGGGGGGTTGGGGAGACCCAGTACTTC. Translating gives CASTKWGVGETQYF.

V and J are TRBV7-2 and TRBJ2-5; D unclear. This CDR3 has 14 amino acids. Between the trimmed V and J ends, which lost 1 base and 2 bases, there was a span of 8 bases. Looked up from germline, CDR1 is SGHTA and CDR2 is FQGNSA. The CDR3 loop is CASSLGPSQETQYF. The CDR3 coding sequence is TGTGCCAGCAGCTTAGGTCCCTCTCAAGAGACCCAGTACTTC.

The rearrangement joins TRBV15 to TRBJ2-1; 7 nucleotides match TRBD2. Germline V lookup: CDR1 LNHNV, CDR2 YYDKDF (reference sequence). The CDR3 totals 16 residues. J lost 10 bases, V lost 1 base, and 13 bases had no gene match. The CDR3 region is CATSRGSSGGALEQFF. The DNA for the CDR3 is TGTGCCACCAGCAGAGGCTCTAGCGGAGGGGCCCTCGAGCAGTTCTTC.

This clone came up a few times. This chain uses TRBV11-1 with TRBJ2-1, with TRBD2 identical over 12 bases. In germline, CDR1 is SGHAT, CDR2 FQDESV (reference sequence). This CDR3 spans 16 amino acids. The V gene end was trimmed by 5 bases and the J gene end by 5 bases; junction bases not matched to a gene: 7. CDR3 amino acids: CASSTPGLAGHNEQFF. The CDR3 region has the DNA TGTGCCAGCAGCACACCCGGACTAGCGGGACACAATGAGCAGTTCTTC.